One sample yielded the 16 T cell receptor beta chains listed below, sequenced in a study of cytomegalovirus exposure and HLA in healthy donors. Researchers ran the PCR with 60 Vbeta and 13 Jbeta primers. Assay: immunoSEQ multiplex PCR; the TCRdb copy retains only in-frame clones and omits some. The sample contains 87,000 or so clones, 7.5% to 8.5% of which appear only once. The sample comprised PBMCs. The receptors derive from a man in his forties or fifties in good health and CMV-seronegative.

The gene calls are TRBV9 and TRBJ2-3; D ambiguous. V was shortened by 0 bases and J by 8 bases, with 19 bases between the two germline ends. The CDR3 totals 16 residues. CDR1 SGDLS and CDR2 YYNGEE come from the germline V gene. The CDR3 sequence: CASSVARQGETITQYF. As DNA, the CDR3 is TGTGCCAGCAGCGTAGCCCGGCAAGGCGAAACTATTACGCAGTATTTT.

The rearrangement links TRBV25-1 to TRBJ2-2; D perhaps matches TRBD2 (5 bases). Trimming removed 1 base from V and 5 bases from J, with 14 bases in between. The germline V gene encodes CDR1 MGHDK and CDR2 SYGVNS. The CDR3 has 16 amino acids. Written as DNA, the CDR3 is TGTGCCAGCAGTGAATGGACGCTCGGGAAAACCGGGGAGCTGTTTTTT. This encodes CASSEWTLGKTGELFF.

This clone was detected a few times. The identical CDR3 is also encoded by other nucleotide sequences in the sample. This chain links TRBV5-6 with TRBJ1-1; tentatively, D is TRBD1 (6 bases). Germline CDR1 reads SGHDT; CDR2 reads YYEEEE. CDR3 length: 14 amino acids. V gave up 0 bases and J gave up 5 bases, with 11 bases separating them. CDR3 loop: CASSLVRGRTEAFF. The DNA of the CDR3 is TGTGCCAGCAGCTTGGTCAGGGGAAGGACTGAAGCTTTCTTT.

The chain couples TRBV7-2 to TRBJ2-7, with 12 bases identical to TRBD1. CDR1 SGHTA and CDR2 FQGNSA come from the germline V gene. This CDR3 has 15 amino acids. The junction had 8 bases not matched to a gene; V was cut back by 5 bases and J by 6 bases. The CDR3 bases are TGTGCCAGCAGCCTTTCCGGGACAGGGGGCGGCGAGCAGTACTTC. It is translated as CASSLSGTGGGEQYF. The whole variable domain, filled in from reference TRBV7-2 and TRBJ2-7, reads GAGVSQSPSNKVTEKGKDVELRCDPISGHTALYWYRQSLGQGLEFLIYFQGNSAPDKSGLPSDRFSAERTGGSVSTLTIQRTQQEDSAVYLCASSLSGTGGGEQYFGPGTRLTVT.

Notes on this clone: At one end, the junction sequence differs from germline, possibly due to a read error. The chain combines TRBV7-7 with TRBJ2-2, with TRBD1 matching 8 bases. CDR1 is SSHAT and CDR2 is FNYEAQ in the germline V gene (reference sequence). The CDR3 has 16 residues. The CDR3 sequence: CASTPGTGTNTGELFF. CDR3 nucleotides: TGTGCTAGCACCCCGGGGACAGGAACTAACACCGGGGAGCTGTTTTTT.

This clone came up a few times. V usage is TRBV28 and J usage is TRBJ2-3, with 10 bases that match TRBD2. CDR1 is MDHEN, CDR2 SYDVKM, per germline. The CDR3 covers 15 residues. V was pared by 4 bases and J by 7 bases, with 8 bases of the junction left unmatched. CDR3 amino acids: CASSSSGTSVYTQYF. The CDR3 coding sequence is TGTGCCAGCAGTTCATCCGGGACTAGCGTTTATACGCAGTATTTT. The full variable domain, rest sourced from reference TRBV28 and TRBJ2-3, is DVKVTQSSRYLVKRTGEKVFLECVQDMDHENMFWYRQDPGLGLRLIYFSYDVKMKEKGDIPEGYSVSREKKERFSLILESASTNQTSMYLCASSSSGTSVYTQYFGPGTRLTVL.

This clone was picked up a small number of times. The rearrangement uses TRBV7-9 and TRBJ1-2, with 11 bases that match TRBD1. V trimming: 5 bases; J trimming: 6 bases; junction bases outside the gene matches: 8. From germline, CDR1 is SEHNR and CDR2 FQNEAQ (reference sequence). The CDR3 runs to 15 residues. The CDR3 DNA reads TGTGCCAGCAGCCCCCCGGGACAGGGGGAGAATGGCTACACCTTC. Its translation: CASSPPGQGENGYTF.

This clone was recorded a few times. This chain links TRBV9 with TRBJ2-1; weak D call: TRBD2 (5 bases). This CDR3 is built from 18 residues. Trimming removed 0 bases from V and 7 bases from J, with 23 bases in between. CDR1 SGDLS and CDR2 YYNGEE come from the germline V gene. CDR3 DNA: TGTGCCAGCAGCGTAGACTCTCATGGCCCGGGGATTGGGAATGAGCAGTTCTTC. Residues: CASSVDSHGPGIGNEQFF.

The chain has TRBV27 and TRBJ1-2; D is ambiguous. From germline, CDR1 is MNHEY and CDR2 SMNVEV (reference sequence). The CDR3 consists of 15 residues. V was clipped by 7 bases and J by 3 bases, with 18 bases between them. The CDR3 loop is CASTPRPHGDYGYTF. CDR3 nucleotide sequence: TGTGCCAGCACCCCCCGACCCCACGGGGACTATGGCTACACCTTC.

This clone showed up just once. The gene calls are TRBV11-2 and TRBJ2-1; possibly TRBD2 for D (6 bases). CDR1 and CDR2 (germline): SGHAT, FQNNGV. CDR3 size: 13 residues. V was trimmed by 11 bases and J by 5 bases, leaving 16 bases between them. CDR3 in DNA: TGTGCCGGCTCGTCAACGGGAGACAATGAGCAGTTCTTC. This encodes CAGSSTGDNEQFF.

This clone occurred a few times. J is TRBJ1-2 and V is TRBV5-1, with 9 bases aligning to TRBD1. Unmatched junction bases numbered 8, after V lost 0 bases and J lost 5 bases. CDR1 SGHRS and CDR2 YFSETQ come from the germline V gene. The CDR3 extends over 16 amino acids. Here the CDR3 reads CASSLDTTGGKYGYTF. CDR3 nucleotides: TGCGCCAGCAGCTTGGATACCACAGGGGGCAAGTATGGCTACACCTTC.

This chain links TRBV11-2 with TRBJ2-6; 7 bases are shared with TRBD1. Germline V gene sequence: CDR1 SGHAT, CDR2 FQNNGV. The J segment lost 3 bases and the V segment lost 5 bases, leaving 4 bases of the junction unmatched. CDR3 size: 15 residues. CDR3 sequence: CASSQGTVGANVLTF. Here the CDR3 DNA reads TGTGCCAGCAGCCAAGGGACAGTTGGGGCCAACGTCCTGACTTTC. Looking up the rest from reference TRBV11-2 and TRBJ2-6 gives the full variable domain: EAGVAQSPRYKIIEKRQSVAFWCNPISGHATLYWYQQILGQGPKLLIQFQNNGVVDDSQLPKDRFSAERLKGVDSTLKIQPAKLEDSAVYLCASSQGTVGANVLTFGAGSRLTVL.

The J gene is TRBJ2-1, the V gene TRBV6-6; 8 bases align to TRBD1. This CDR3 contains 12 residues. V shed 4 bases, J shed 9 bases, and the junction held 2 bases outside the gene matches. Germline CDR1 is MNHNY and CDR2 is SVGAGI (reference sequence). The chain's CDR3 is CASSSTGGEQFF. CDR3 in DNA: TGTGCCAGCAGTTCAACAGGGGGTGAGCAGTTCTTC.

The CDR3 here is CASSSAGTGYEQYF. CDR3 bases: TGTGCCAGCAGCTCAGCCGGGACAGGCTACGAGCAGTACTTC. This chain connects TRBV7-9 to TRBJ2-7; TRBD1 matches at 8 bases. The germline V gene encodes CDR1 SEHNR and CDR2 FQNEAQ (reference sequence). This CDR3 is built from 14 residues. Trimming removed 4 bases from V and 3 bases from J; junction bases left unmatched: 5.

This chain joins TRBV19 and TRBJ2-1; 13 bases map to TRBD2. The V and J ends lost 8 bases and 8 bases, in that order; junction bases with no gene match: 18. Germline CDR1 is LNHDA and CDR2 is SQIVND (reference sequence). The CDR3 runs to 18 residues. CDR3 in amino acids: CASSPRTSGSAKKDEQFF. The CDR3 DNA is TGTGCCAGTTCCCCGAGGACTAGCGGGAGCGCTAAGAAGGATGAGCAGTTCTTC. The full variable domain, its missing parts supplied by reference TRBV19 and TRBJ2-1, is DGGITQSPKYLFRKEGQNVTLSCEQNLNHDAMYWYRQDPGQGLRLIYYSQIVNDFQKGDIAEGYSVSREKKESFPLTVTSAQKNPTAFYLCASSPRTSGSAKKDEQFFGPGTRLTVL.

This clone was detected a few times. One end of the junction does not line up with germline, which may come from a read error. The chain couples TRBV7-7 to TRBJ2-5; the match to TRBD1 covers 10 bases. The CDR3 is made up of 16 amino acids. Per germline, CDR1 SSHAT and CDR2 FNYEAQ (reference sequence). CDR3 in amino acids: CASSQMTGGAVETQYF. In DNA form, the CDR3 reads TGTGCTAGCAGCCAGATGACAGGGGGCGCGGTAGAGACCCAGTACTTC.